The 20 T cell receptor beta chains given below trace back to one sample, sequenced in a study of naive and memory T cell subsets. Two oligonucleotides, mixed equimolar, formed the beta constant-region primer covering TRBC1 and TRBC2. TCRdb fed the UMI-ligation and nested PCR reads into MiXCR, producing one record per CDR3 protein. The repertoire consists of about 21,000 distinct CDR3 sequences, with about 10% occurring once and the leading ten covering around 18%. The sequenced sample consisted of central memory CD8+ T cells from blood. These receptors originate from a human donor in good health.

The chain recombines TRBV6-1 with TRBJ1-1, with D possibly matching TRBD1 (5 bases). Germline CDR1 reads MNHNS; CDR2 reads SASEGT. This CDR3 is 15 amino acids long. The V end lost 2 bases, the J end lost 3 bases, and 13 bases lay between the germline ends. As DNA, the CDR3 is TGTGCCAGCAGTGAACAGGGTATTATCGACACTGAAGCTTTCTTT. Encoded protein: CASSEQGIIDTEAFF.

V is TRBV4-1 and J is TRBJ2-1; 14 positions match TRBD2. The germline V gene has CDR1 MGHRA and CDR2 YSYEKL. This CDR3 region has 22 residues. J gave up 0 bases and V 4 bases, and 17 bases lay outside the gene matches. The CDR3 reads CASSLRQFGTSGSRSSYNEQFF. Here the CDR3 DNA reads TGCGCCAGCAGCCTACGACAGTTTGGGACTAGCGGGAGTAGGAGCTCCTACAATGAGCAGTTCTTC.

The chain carries TRBV27 and TRBJ2-2, with D possibly TRBD1 on 6 matching bases. The V end was cut by 5 bases, the J end by 6 bases, with 10 bases between. CDR3 length: 13 residues. Germline CDR1 and CDR2: MNHEY and SMNVEV (reference sequence). Here the CDR3 reads CASSLRQAGELFF. The CDR3 DNA is TGTGCCAGCAGTCTAAGACAGGCCGGGGAGCTGTTTTTT.

The table lists this clonotype with a few counts. This rearrangement joins TRBV30 to TRBJ1-2, with D unresolved. Germline loops: CDR1 GTSNPN, CDR2 SVGIG (reference sequence). This CDR3 is built from 12 residues. V shed 5 bases and J shed 3 bases, with 10 bases lying between them. CDR3 nucleotide sequence: TGTGCCTGGTTGAAAGAGGACTATGGCTACACCTTC. As protein: CAWLKEDYGYTF.

A few counts support this clonotype. The chain has TRBV27 and TRBJ1-5; D is uncertain. The CDR3 runs 13 residues. The germline gives CDR1 MNHEY, CDR2 SMNVEV (reference sequence). V lost 8 bases and J 4 bases, leaving 12 bases between the germline ends. The CDR3 region has the DNA TGTGCCAGCGCAATAATGGGGAATCAGCCCCAGCATTTT. It encodes CASAIMGNQPQHF.

This clonotype is categorized as medium-sized. This chain connects TRBV3-1 to TRBJ2-7; 7 nucleotides agree with TRBD1. The CDR3 has 16 residues. V dropped 4 bases and J dropped 5; count of bases not matched to a gene: 14. Per the germline V gene, CDR1 is LGHDT and CDR2 is YNNKEL (reference sequence). The CDR3, as DNA: TGTGCCAGCAGCCGGTCCGACAGGGTCGAGGCCCACGAGCAGTACTTC. This encodes CASSRSDRVEAHEQYF.

This clonotype came up a few times. The CDR3 loop reads CASSLGRRGYDNEQFF. In DNA form, the CDR3 reads TGTGCCAGCAGCTTAGGACGGAGGGGATATGACAATGAGCAGTTCTTC. The V gene is TRBV13, the J gene TRBJ2-1, with D perhaps matching TRBD2 (6 bases). The CDR3 extends over 16 amino acids. Germline CDR1 is PRHDT and CDR2 is FYEKMQ (reference sequence). Trimming stripped 0 bases from V and 5 bases from J, with 14 bases between.

The rearrangement uses TRBV4-1 and TRBJ2-7; TRBD1 matches 10 bases. Germline loops: CDR1 MGHRA, CDR2 YSYEKL. V was clipped by 0 bases and J by 3 bases; unmatched bases: 2. The CDR3 has 15 residues. The chain's CDR3 is CASSQDRDRGYEQYF. The CDR3 DNA is TGCGCCAGCAGCCAAGATAGGGACAGGGGCTACGAGCAGTACTTC.

There are a few counts of this clonotype. This chain uses TRBV7-9 with TRBJ2-5; D might be TRBD2 (5 bases). CDR3 size: 15 residues. CDR1 SEHNR and CDR2 FQNEAQ come from the germline V gene (reference sequence). Deletions cut 5 bases from V and 2 bases from J, with 15 bases between. DNA for the CDR3: TGTGCCAGCAGCCCCCGGGATTCGGCGCAAGAGACCCAGTACTTC. Its translation: CASSPRDSAQETQYF.

This clonotype occurred many times. DNA for the CDR3: TGTGCCAGCAGCTTAGCGCAGGGGTACGAGCAGTACTTC. Translation gives CASSLAQGYEQYF. The V gene is TRBV7-9, the J gene TRBJ2-7; D possibly corresponds to TRBD1 (6 bases). The V gene lost 0 bases and the J gene lost 4 bases, with 7 bases spanning the gap. Per germline, CDR1 SEHNR and CDR2 FQNEAQ (reference sequence). This CDR3 region has 13 residues.

The sample holds a few counts of this clonotype. The gene calls are TRBV29-1 and TRBJ2-3; 8 bases agree with TRBD1. Germline V gene lookup returns CDR1 SQVTM and CDR2 ANQGSEA. This CDR3 is 13 amino acids long. V shed 7 bases, J shed 4 bases, and the junction held 7 bases outside the gene matches. CDR3 nucleotide sequence: TGCAGCGCCGGACAGGGTGGGGCAGATACGCAGTATTTT. Protein sequence: CSAGQGGADTQYF.

There are a few counts of this clonotype. The chain is built from TRBV7-8 and TRBJ2-1; 15 positions agree with TRBD2. CDR1 is SGHVS, CDR2 FQNEAQ, per germline. Losses at the gene ends were 5 bases for V and 10 bases for J; bases not matched to a gene: 9. CDR3 length: 16 amino acids. The CDR3 sequence is CASSERGLAGGREQFF. The CDR3 bases are TGTGCCAGCAGCGAACGGGGACTAGCGGGAGGCCGGGAGCAGTTCTTC.

This clonotype appeared many times. The chain uses TRBV27 and TRBJ1-5; D ambiguous. The CDR3 is 13 residues long. Germline-derived CDR1 and CDR2 are MNHEY and SMNVEV (reference sequence). V was trimmed by 3 bases and J by 4 bases, leaving 7 bases between them. The CDR3 sequence: CASSFGENQPQHF. The CDR3 DNA sequence: TGTGCCAGCAGTTTCGGGGAGAATCAGCCCCAGCATTTT.

The chain uses TRBV27 and TRBJ2-7, with TRBD1 matching over 8 bases. The CDR3 covers 14 residues. J gave up 5 bases and V 6 bases, and 9 bases lay outside the gene matches. Germline CDR1 and CDR2: MNHEY and SMNVEV (reference sequence). CDR3 sequence reads: CASSPDRGFDEQYF. DNA of the CDR3: TGTGCCAGCAGCCCCGACAGGGGTTTCGACGAGCAGTACTTC.

This clonotype was counted between two and nine times. DNA for the CDR3: TGCAGCGTACGGGATCGGATGAACACTGAAGCTTTCTTT. This gives the protein CSVRDRMNTEAFF. This chain uses TRBV29-1 with TRBJ1-1; D gene unclear. Trimming cost V 6 bases and J 0 bases, with 11 bases left between them. CDR1 SQVTM and CDR2 ANQGSEA come from the germline V gene. This CDR3 comprises 13 residues. The variable domain in full, with the rest retrieved from reference TRBV29-1 and TRBJ1-1, is SAVISQKPSRDICQRGTSLTIQCQVDSQVTMMFWYRQQPGQSLTLIATANQGSEATYESGFVIDKFPISRPNLTFSTLTVSNMSPEDSSIYLCSVRDRMNTEAFFGQGTRLTVV.

This clonotype was detected ten times or more. The CDR3: CAISESSTGGSNQPQHF. The CDR3 DNA reads TGTGCCATCAGTGAGTCGAGTACGGGGGGCAGCAATCAGCCCCAGCATTTT. This chain uses TRBV10-3 with TRBJ1-5; D may be TRBD1 (6 bases). This CDR3 region has 17 residues. The germline gives CDR1 ENHRY, CDR2 SYGVKD. V lost 0 bases and J 1 base, leaving 13 bases between the germline ends.

This clonotype showed up many times. The chain is built from TRBV6-2 or TRBV6-3 and TRBJ1-5; D gene unclear. This CDR3 is built from 12 residues. Trimming took 2 bases from V and 10 from J, leaving 9 bases between them. In germline, CDR1 is MNHEY, CDR2 SVGEGT. For the CDR3, the DNA is TGTGCCAGCAGTTACAATGGTCGACCCCAGCATTTT. Translation: CASSYNGRPQHF.

This clonotype has only one observation. The J gene is TRBJ1-5, the V gene TRBV7-2, with D perhaps matching TRBD1 (6 bases). CDR3 length equals 16 residues. Trimming shortened V by 1 base and J by 7 bases, and 17 bases separated the two germline ends. CDR1 is SGHTA and CDR2 is FQGNSA in the germline V gene. The CDR3 protein is CASSLGNREMGQPQHF. The CDR3 nucleotides read TGTGCCAGCAGCTTAGGCAACAGGGAAATGGGGCAGCCCCAGCATTTT.

This clonotype showed up just a few times. The chain uses TRBV4-3 and TRBJ2-5; perhaps D is TRBD1 or TRBD2 (6 bases each). Trimming removed 0 bases from V and 7 bases from J, with 21 bases in between. CDR3 length: 17 residues. The germline gives CDR1 LGHNA, CDR2 YSLEER. The DNA for the CDR3 is TGCGCCAGCAGCCAAGATATCGGGGGCGGCCCAAGGGGGACCCAGTACTTC. Translation gives CASSQDIGGGPRGTQYF.

This rearrangement joins TRBV4-1 to TRBJ2-1; 8 bases are shared with TRBD1. Germline CDR1 and CDR2: MGHRA and YSYEKL. V lost 0 bases to trimming and J lost 7 bases; unmatched junction nucleotides: 5. This CDR3 spans 15 amino acids. The CDR3 sequence: CASSQDVDRGNEQFF. CDR3 DNA: TGCGCCAGCAGCCAAGATGTTGACAGGGGAAATGAGCAGTTCTTC.